This entry lists 10 T cell receptor beta chains sequenced from one sample in a study of blood T cell repertoires in COVID-19. Assay: immunoSEQ multiplex PCR; the TCRdb copy retains only in-frame clones and omits some. The sample contains over 70,000 clones, roughly 82% of which appear only once. Sample: peripheral blood. These receptors all stem from a man between 60 and 70 years old with acute or convalescent COVID-19.

A word on this clone: The same CDR3 can be traced to other DNA sequences in this sample. The chain employs TRBV5-1 and TRBJ2-7; a possible D gene is TRBD2 (5 bases). Trimming removed 4 bases at V and 6 bases at J, with 17 bases between. The CDR3 sequence is 14 residues long. Germline lookup yields CDR1 SGHRS and CDR2 YFSETQ. This chain's CDR3 is CASSEGGRVGEQYF. The CDR3 nucleotides read TGCGCCAGCAGCGAGGGCGGAAGGGTAGGCGAGCAGTACTTC.

V and J are TRBV11-2 and TRBJ2-7, with TRBD2 matching over 8 bases. Trimming removed 5 bases from V and 4 bases from J; junction bases left unmatched: 7. The CDR3 runs 14 residues. The germline V gene encodes CDR1 SGHAT and CDR2 FQNNGV. The CDR3 spells CASSPSGRGYEQYF. The CDR3 region has the DNA TGTGCCAGCAGCCCCAGCGGGAGAGGATACGAGCAGTACTTC.

This clone was seen only once. The chain employs TRBV28 and TRBJ2-7, with 10 bases matching TRBD2. Germline trimming cut 5 bases from V and 2 bases from J; bases unmatched to any gene: 6. CDR3 size: 15 residues. The V gene's germline CDR1 is MDHEN and CDR2 SYDVKM. CDR3 in DNA: TGTGCCAGCAGTCCCGGGACTAGCGCGGCCTACGAGCAGTACTTC. Translation: CASSPGTSAAYEQYF.

The chain uses TRBV19 and TRBJ1-1; TRBD1 agrees at 7 bases. The CDR3 loop spans 13 amino acids. The V gene's germline CDR1 is LNHDA and CDR2 SQIVND (reference sequence). V shed 10 bases, J shed 4 bases, and the junction held 9 bases outside the gene matches. This CDR3 reads CATDQTGSTEAFF. In DNA form, the CDR3 reads TGTGCCACCGACCAGACAGGGAGCACTGAAGCTTTCTTT.

The chain carries TRBV7-9 and TRBJ1-2; 8 positions agree with TRBD1. V lost 1 base, J lost 8 bases, and 6 bases stayed unmatched. This CDR3 has 14 residues. CDR1 is SEHNR and CDR2 is FQNEAQ in the germline V gene (reference sequence). The DNA for the CDR3 is TGTGCCAGCAGCTTAGGGACAGGGACCTCGGGCTACACCTTC. Translating it yields CASSLGTGTSGYTF.

Comment on this clone: Other DNA sequences of this sample code for an identical CDR3. V is TRBV11-2 and J is TRBJ1-6; TRBD1 is a possible D gene (6 bases). Germline lookup yields CDR1 SGHAT and CDR2 FQNNGV. V dropped 2 bases and J dropped 10 bases, with 15 bases sitting between them. This CDR3 has 15 residues. CDR3 DNA: TGTGCCAGCAGCTTAAGGGGCAGGGGATTCTCACCCCTCCACTTT. Residues: CASSLRGRGFSPLHF.

The rearrangement joins TRBV5-1 to TRBJ1-2; 9 nucleotides match TRBD1. V was clipped by 4 bases and J by 4 bases; unmatched bases: 5. Germline loops: CDR1 SGHRS, CDR2 YFSETQ. The CDR3 is made up of 14 amino acids. The CDR3 DNA reads TGCGCCAGCAGCCGGACAGGGGACGGCTATGGCTACACCTTC. This translates into CASSRTGDGYGYTF. The full variable domain, in which reference TRBV5-1 and TRBJ1-2 provide the parts outside the CDR3, is KAGVTQTPRYLIKTRGQQVTLSCSPISGHRSVSWYQQTPGQGLQFLFEYFSETQRNKGNFPGRFSGRQFSNSRSEMNVSTLELGDSALYLCASSRTGDGYGYTFGSGTRLTVV.

The V gene is TRBV6-5, the J gene TRBJ2-7, with D possibly TRBD1 on 5 matching bases. The germline V gene has CDR1 MNHEY and CDR2 SVGAGI. Trimming took 4 bases from V and 7 from J, leaving 17 bases between them. This CDR3 is 14 amino acids long. The CDR3 loop reads CASSFQGNLTEQYF. For the CDR3, the DNA is TGTGCCAGCAGTTTCCAGGGAAATTTAACGGAGCAGTACTTC.

This chain connects TRBV10-3 to TRBJ2-1; 10 nucleotides agree with TRBD2. The CDR3 runs to 14 residues. Trimming cost V 8 bases and J 5 bases; bases outside gene matches: 6. Germline V gives CDR1 ENHRY, CDR2 SYGVKD. CDR3 in DNA: TGTGCCATCGCCGGGACTAGCGAGAACAATGAGCAGTTCTTC. Encoded protein: CAIAGTSENNEQFF.

This CDR3 is CASSAPRQGSSYEQYF. The CDR3 coding sequence is TGTGCCAGTAGTGCGCCCCGACAGGGGAGTTCCTACGAGCAGTACTTC. This chain uses TRBV19 with TRBJ2-7, with 8 bases identical to TRBD1. The CDR3 consists of 16 residues. V was clipped by 5 bases and J by 1 base; unmatched bases: 10. Germline V gene lookup returns CDR1 LNHDA and CDR2 SQIVND (reference sequence).